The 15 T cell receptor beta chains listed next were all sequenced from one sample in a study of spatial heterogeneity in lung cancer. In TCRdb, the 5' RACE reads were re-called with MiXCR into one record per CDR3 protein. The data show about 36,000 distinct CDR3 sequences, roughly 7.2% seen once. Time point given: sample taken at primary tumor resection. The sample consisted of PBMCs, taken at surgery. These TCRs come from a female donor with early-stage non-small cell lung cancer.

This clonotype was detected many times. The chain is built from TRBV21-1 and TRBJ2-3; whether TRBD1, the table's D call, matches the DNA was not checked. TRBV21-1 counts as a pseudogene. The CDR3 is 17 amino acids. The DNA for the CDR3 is TGTGCCAGCAGCAACTCGATCCGGGACACCTTTTGCGATACGCAGTATTTT. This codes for CASSNSIRDTFCDTQYF.

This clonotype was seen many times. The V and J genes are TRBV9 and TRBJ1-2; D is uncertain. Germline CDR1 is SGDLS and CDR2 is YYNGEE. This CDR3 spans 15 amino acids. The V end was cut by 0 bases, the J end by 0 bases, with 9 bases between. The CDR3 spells CASSVEASSNYGYTF. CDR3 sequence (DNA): TGTGCCAGCAGCGTAGAGGCCAGCTCTAACTATGGCTACACCTTC.

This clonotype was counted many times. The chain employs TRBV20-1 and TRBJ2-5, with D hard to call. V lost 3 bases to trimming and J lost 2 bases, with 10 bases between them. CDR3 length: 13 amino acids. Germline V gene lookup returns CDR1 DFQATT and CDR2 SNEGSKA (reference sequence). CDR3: CSAREDSQETQYF. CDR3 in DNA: TGCAGTGCTAGGGAAGACTCGCAAGAGACCCAGTACTTC.

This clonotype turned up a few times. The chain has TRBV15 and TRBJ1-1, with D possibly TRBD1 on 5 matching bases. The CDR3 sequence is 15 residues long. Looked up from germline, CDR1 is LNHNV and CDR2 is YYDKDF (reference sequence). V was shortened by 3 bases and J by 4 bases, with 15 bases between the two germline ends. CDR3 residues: CATSREWGGGTEAFF. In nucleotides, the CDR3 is TGTGCCACCAGCAGGGAGTGGGGTGGGGGCACTGAAGCTTTCTTT.

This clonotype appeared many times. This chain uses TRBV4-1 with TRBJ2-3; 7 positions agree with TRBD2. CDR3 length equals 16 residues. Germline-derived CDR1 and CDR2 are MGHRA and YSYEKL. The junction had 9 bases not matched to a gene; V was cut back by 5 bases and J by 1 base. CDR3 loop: CASSSLGAGGTDTQYF. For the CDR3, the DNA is TGCGCCAGCAGCTCCCTTGGTGCGGGGGGCACAGATACGCAGTATTTT.

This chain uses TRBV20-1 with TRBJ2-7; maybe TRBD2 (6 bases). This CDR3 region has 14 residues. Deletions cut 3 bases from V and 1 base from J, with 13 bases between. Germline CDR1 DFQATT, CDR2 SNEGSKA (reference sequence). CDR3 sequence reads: CSARRDFSSYEQYF. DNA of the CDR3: TGCAGTGCTAGGCGGGACTTTTCTTCCTACGAGCAGTACTTC.

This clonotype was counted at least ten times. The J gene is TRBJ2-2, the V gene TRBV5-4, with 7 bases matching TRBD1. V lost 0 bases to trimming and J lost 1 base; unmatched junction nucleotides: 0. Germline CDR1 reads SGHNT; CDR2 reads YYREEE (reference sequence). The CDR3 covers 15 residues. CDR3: CASSLDRGNTGELFF. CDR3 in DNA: TGTGCCAGCAGCTTGGACAGGGGGAACACCGGGGAGCTGTTTTTT. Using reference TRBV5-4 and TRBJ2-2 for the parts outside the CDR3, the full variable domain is ETGVTQSPTHLIKTRGQQVTLRCSSQSGHNTVSWYQQALGQGPQFIFQYYREEENGRGNFPPRFSGLQFPNYSSELNVNALELDDSALYLCASSLDRGNTGELFFGEGSRLTVL.

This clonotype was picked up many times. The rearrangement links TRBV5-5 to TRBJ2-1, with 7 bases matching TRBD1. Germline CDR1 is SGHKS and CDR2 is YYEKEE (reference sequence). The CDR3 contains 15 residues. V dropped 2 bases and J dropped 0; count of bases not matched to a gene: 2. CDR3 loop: CASSFTGDSYNEQFF. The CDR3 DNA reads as TGTGCCAGCAGCTTTACAGGGGACTCCTACAATGAGCAGTTCTTC.

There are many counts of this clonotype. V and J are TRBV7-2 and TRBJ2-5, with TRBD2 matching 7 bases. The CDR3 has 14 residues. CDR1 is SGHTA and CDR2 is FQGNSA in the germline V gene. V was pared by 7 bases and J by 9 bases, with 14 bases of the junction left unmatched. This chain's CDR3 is CASTQSTSPPAQYF. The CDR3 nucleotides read TGTGCCAGCACCCAATCGACTAGCCCCCCTGCCCAGTACTTC. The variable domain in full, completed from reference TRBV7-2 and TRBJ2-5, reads GAGVSQSPSNKVTEKGKDVELRCDPISGHTALYWYRQSLGQGLEFLIYFQGNSAPDKSGLPSDRFSAERTGGSVSTLTIQRTQQEDSAVYLCASTQSTSPPAQYFGPGTRLLVL.

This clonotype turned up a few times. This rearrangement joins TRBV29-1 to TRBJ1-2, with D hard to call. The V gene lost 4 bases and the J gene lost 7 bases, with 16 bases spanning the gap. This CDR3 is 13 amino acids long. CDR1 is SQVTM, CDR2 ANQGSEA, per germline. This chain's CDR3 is CSVVLPGYGGYTF. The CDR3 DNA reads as TGCAGCGTTGTCCTACCGGGGTACGGTGGCTACACCTTC.

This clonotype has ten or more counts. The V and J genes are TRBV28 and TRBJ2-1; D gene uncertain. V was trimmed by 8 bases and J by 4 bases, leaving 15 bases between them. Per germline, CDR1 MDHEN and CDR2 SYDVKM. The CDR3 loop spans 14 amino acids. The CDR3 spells CASVQDPTYNEQFF. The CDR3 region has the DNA TGTGCCAGCGTCCAGGATCCAACATACAATGAGCAGTTCTTC.

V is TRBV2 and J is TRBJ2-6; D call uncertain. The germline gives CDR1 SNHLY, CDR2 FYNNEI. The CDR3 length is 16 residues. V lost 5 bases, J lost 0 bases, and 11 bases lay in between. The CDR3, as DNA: TGTGCCAGCAGTAGGACGGCCCGCTCTGGGGCCAACGTCCTGACTTTC. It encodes CASSRTARSGANVLTF.

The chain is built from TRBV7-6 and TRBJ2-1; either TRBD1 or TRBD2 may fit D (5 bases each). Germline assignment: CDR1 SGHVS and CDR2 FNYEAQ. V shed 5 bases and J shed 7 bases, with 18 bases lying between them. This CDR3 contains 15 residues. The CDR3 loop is CASSPGRTTGNEQFF. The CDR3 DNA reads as TGTGCCAGCAGCCCCGGCCGGACAACGGGGAATGAGCAGTTCTTC.

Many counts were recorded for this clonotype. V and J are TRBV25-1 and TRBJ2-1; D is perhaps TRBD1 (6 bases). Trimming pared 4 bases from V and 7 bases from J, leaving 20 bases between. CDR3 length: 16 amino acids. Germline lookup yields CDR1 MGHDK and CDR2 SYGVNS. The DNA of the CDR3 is TGTGCCAGCAGTGGTCCTCTAAGGGGGAATTGGAATGAGCAGTTCTTC. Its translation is CASSGPLRGNWNEQFF.

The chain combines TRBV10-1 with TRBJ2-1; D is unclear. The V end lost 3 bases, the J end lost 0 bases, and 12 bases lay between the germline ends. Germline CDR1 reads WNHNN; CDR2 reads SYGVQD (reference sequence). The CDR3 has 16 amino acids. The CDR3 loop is CASSEWASSSYNEQFF. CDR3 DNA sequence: TGCGCCAGCAGTGAATGGGCTTCTAGCTCCTACAATGAGCAGTTCTTC.